The clone carrying this T cell receptor (beta chain) was observed at least ten times. Antigen: not known. Unique molecular identifiers were built into the TCRbeta library. TCRdb called the PCR reads again in MiXCR, with one record for every CDR3 protein. Altogether 700,000 or so distinct CDR3 sequences are present, around 12% being singletons, with the ten largest covering around 0.8%. This entry comes from a study of T-cell reconstitution after alpha-beta-depleted transplantation in children. Notes on the study in general: Most T-cell counts and diversity one year after the transplant came from T cells that were newly produced. Some patients' high day-60 TCRbeta diversity was attributed to recipient cells surviving conditioning. About two months after transplant, alpha-beta T cells reportedly came from several hundred expanded graft clones.

Sequenced material: PBMCs, taken before TCRalphabeta/CD19-depleted stem cell transplant. The clonotype comes from a girl aged 2 to 9 with congenital amegakaryocytic thrombocytopenia, due to receive a stem cell transplant.

The CDR3 loop reads CASRDATNEKLFF. CDR3 in DNA: TGTGCCAGCCGGGATGCAACTAATGAAAAACTGTTTTTT. The rearrangement links TRBV6-6 to TRBJ1-4; no definite D call. The CDR3 runs to 13 residues. Germline V CDR1 and CDR2: MNHNY, SVGAGI (reference sequence). Trimming left V 8 bases short and J 0 bases short, with 7 bases between.